A selection of T cell receptor beta chains follows, all from one sample in a study of human CD4 T cells and Enterobacteriaceae. Clones were sequenced by immunoSEQ multiplex PCR, and TCRdb holds only the in-frame ones, with some missing. The sample has tens of thousands of clones, 65% to 85% seen once. The sequencing sample was made of memory CD4+ T cells from blood. The origin of the receptors is a human donor in good health. CDR3s include the opening cysteine and the closing phenylalanine or tryptophan. The D gene is left open where the match is weak.

d_call	j_call	v_call	cdr3_aa
.	TRBJ1-1	TRBV7-9	CASSSSRGRDTEAFF
TRBD1	TRBJ2-2	TRBV7-7	CASSRRGPDTGELFF
.	TRBJ2-5	TRBV10-1	CASSEYRQETQYF
TRBD2	TRBJ2-7	TRBV13	CASRLAGGPYEQYF
TRBD2	TRBJ2-1	TRBV11-2	CASSSTPPGLEYNEQFF
.	TRBJ2-7	TRBV19	CASSVRDPYEQYF
TRBD1	TRBJ2-1	TRBV5-1	CASSLLTRTGAYNEQFF
.	TRBJ1-2	TRBV29-1	CSVMFASGYGYTF
TRBD1	TRBJ1-1	TRBV10-3	CAIGRQGENTEAFF
.	TRBJ1-3	TRBV7-8	CASSLGSFSMRLRAGNTIYF
.	TRBJ2-3	TRBV14	CASSQAYSRTGLIRNTDTQYF
.	TRBJ2-2	TRBV6-4	CASSVRQGLNTGELFF
TRBD1	TRBJ2-5	TRBV15	CATSRVWAKDRFLETQYF
.	TRBJ1-5	TRBV11-2	CASSLDNSNQPQHF
.	TRBJ2-2	TRBV27	CASRTNYRAGGELFF
TRBD1	TRBJ1-2	TRBV2	CASRGQISNYGYTF
.	TRBJ1-1	TRBV18	CASSPQEVNTEAFF
.	TRBJ2-7	TRBV27	CASSFGHPLVKSYEQYF
TRBD1	TRBJ1-5	TRBV6-1	CASSEESWDRGIDQPQHF
.	TRBJ2-7	TRBV7-8	CASSFFRFPAGQSSYEQYF
.	TRBJ1-1	TRBV5-1	CASSVEGLGGRIEAFF
TRBD1	TRBJ1-4	TRBV11-3	CASSSGQGNEKLFF
.	TRBJ1-4	TRBV4-1	CASSRGLSDEKLFF
TRBD2	TRBJ2-1	TRBV9	CASSVVGLAGGEQFF
TRBD1	TRBJ1-2	TRBV6-1	CVCLTGNYGYTF
TRBD2	TRBJ2-2	TRBV30	CACLEGWSGSYTGELFF
.	TRBJ2-3	TRBV5-4	CASSLQGSTDTQYF
.	TRBJ2-1	TRBV10-1	CASSESGGNYNEQFF
.	TRBJ2-1	TRBV5-1	CASYYGDSYNEQFF
.	TRBJ2-1	TRBV14	CASSLGGRVFGNEQFF
TRBD2	TRBJ2-3	TRBV10-3	CAISDTSGGASSQYF
.	TRBJ1-5	TRBV30	CAWSVTGGRNQPQHF
.	TRBJ2-3	TRBV28	CASSPIGSITDTQYF
.	TRBJ1-5	TRBV6-1	CASSGTYDQPQHF
.	TRBJ1-5	TRBV28	CASSSGRAGSNQPQHF
.	TRBJ1-5	TRBV15	CATSSTIQPQHF
.	TRBJ2-1	TRBV6-1	CASSRNYNEQFF
.	TRBJ1-3	TRBV6-5	CASNSRSSGNTIYF
.	TRBJ1-1	TRBV5-4	CASSLEGRSLNTEAFF
.	TRBJ1-2	TRBV30	CAWGSLEPGTF
TRBD2	TRBJ2-3	TRBV5-1	CASSLASSGRGTDTQYF
TRBD2	TRBJ2-3	TRBV11-3	CASSPTSGGDTQYF
TRBD2	TRBJ2-2	TRBV19	CASRRLAGAGNTGELFF
.	TRBJ1-5	TRBV7-2	CASSLGVYSNQPQHF
TRBD1	TRBJ2-7	TRBV6-1	CASNGQGYEQYF
TRBD2	TRBJ2-5	TRBV11-2	CASSLPTSGRVKTQYF
TRBD1	TRBJ2-5	TRBV7-7	CASSFTGDRETQYF
.	TRBJ1-5	TRBV6-5	CASSSGAGQPQHF
.	TRBJ1-1	TRBV5-1	CASSLPRQNTEAFF